Listed here are 3 T cell receptor beta chains from one sample, sequenced in a study of T cell responses to AZD1222 COVID-19 vaccine. Assay: immunoSEQ multiplex PCR; the TCRdb copy retains only in-frame clones and omits some. The sample consists of 150,000 to 250,000 clones, roughly 92% of them appearing once. The specimen comprised peripheral blood, sampled 28 days after the second AZD1222 dose. The receptors shown here come from an adult who received the AZD1222 COVID-19 vaccine.

This clone has just a few counts. The chain uses TRBV20-1 and TRBJ1-1; D call uncertain. The CDR3 loop spans 12 amino acids. The germline V gene has CDR1 DFQATT and CDR2 SNEGSKA (reference sequence). V shed 3 bases and J shed 5 bases, with 10 bases lying between them. CDR3 coding DNA: TGCAGTGCTAGTTTCCGGGGTACTGAAGCTTTCTTT. It is translated as CSASFRGTEAFF.

The chain uses TRBV6-5 and TRBJ2-1, with 9 nucleotides matching TRBD2. In germline, CDR1 is MNHEY, CDR2 SVGAGI. The CDR3 has 16 residues. J gave up 3 bases and V 0 bases, and 3 bases lay outside the gene matches. The CDR3 sequence: CASSYSISGGYNEQFF. The CDR3 DNA is TGTGCCAGCAGTTACTCGATTAGCGGGGGCTACAATGAGCAGTTCTTC.

J is TRBJ1-1 and V is TRBV28; no definite D call. V lost 4 bases and J lost 0, with 12 bases in between. CDR1 and CDR2 from the germline V gene are MDHEN and SYDVKM. The CDR3 contains 15 residues. The CDR3 nucleotides read TGTGCCAGCAGTTCCTCCCGCACCCTGAACACTGAAGCTTTCTTT. Protein product: CASSSSRTLNTEAFF.